The 23 T cell receptor beta chains below come from one sample, sequenced in a study of T cell responses to AZD1222 COVID-19 vaccine. Profiled with immunoSEQ multiplex PCR; TCRdb holds only in-frame clones, not every one. The profile covers 95,000 to 150,000 clones, with approximately 90% appearing a single time and around 1.7% taken by the ten largest. This specimen consisted of peripheral blood, obtained on day 0 of AZD1222 vaccination. Every receptor here comes from an adult in good health.

The rearrangement uses TRBV15 and TRBJ1-2; 7 bases align to TRBD1. This CDR3 spans 13 amino acids. The V gene end was trimmed by 6 bases and the J gene end by 2 bases; junction bases not matched to a gene: 3. CDR1 is LNHNV, CDR2 YYDKDF, per germline (reference sequence). CDR3 protein: CATSPDRNYGYTF. The CDR3 bases are TGTGCCACCAGTCCGGACAGGAACTATGGCTACACCTTC.

The table lists this clone with a few counts. The chain has TRBV6-5 and TRBJ1-2, with D perhaps matching TRBD1 (6 bases). V was pared by 5 bases and J by 5 bases, with 6 bases between. The germline V gene encodes CDR1 MNHEY and CDR2 SVGAGI. This CDR3 region has 11 residues. The CDR3 protein is CASSTGYGYTF. CDR3 nucleotides: TGTGCCAGCAGTACAGGGTATGGCTACACCTTC.

This clone is a singleton in its sample. The chain links TRBV3-1 (or the pseudogene TRBV3-2) to TRBJ1-3; TRBD1 agrees at 10 bases. This CDR3 is built from 18 residues. The V gene's germline CDR1 is LGHDT and CDR2 YNNKEL (reference sequence). The V gene end was trimmed by 1 base and the J gene end by 1 base; junction bases not matched to a gene: 7. In nucleotides, the CDR3 is TGTGCCAGCAGCCAAGCGGACAGGGGGTTTAATTCTGGAAACACCATATATTTT. Protein sequence: CASSQADRGFNSGNTIYF.

This chain links TRBV5-1 with TRBJ1-2; no reliable D call. The germline gives CDR1 SGHRS, CDR2 YFSETQ. This CDR3 comprises 13 residues. Trimming shortened V by 5 bases and J by 0 bases, and 8 bases separated the two germline ends. In DNA, the CDR3 is TGCGCCAGCAGGGCAGGAGCTAACTATGGCTACACCTTC. Amino acid sequence: CASRAGANYGYTF.

The V and J genes are TRBV5-4 and TRBJ2-7; the match to TRBD2 covers 12 bases. This CDR3 region has 16 residues. Per the germline V gene, CDR1 is SGHNT and CDR2 is YYREEE (reference sequence). Trimming removed 5 bases from V and 6 bases from J; junction bases left unmatched: 12. The CDR3 DNA follows: TGTGCCAGCAGTTCCGGGACTAGCGGGCCTGCGGGCGAGCAGTACTTC. Translated, it gives CASSSGTSGPAGEQYF.

The CDR3 loop reads CASTPQSPYTEAFF. CDR3 nucleotides: TGTGCCAGTACCCCACAGAGTCCTTACACTGAAGCTTTCTTT. The gene calls are TRBV19 and TRBJ1-1; D is uncertain. The CDR3 sequence is 14 residues long. Trimming cost V 7 bases and J 3 bases, with 15 bases left between them. Germline values: CDR1 LNHDA, CDR2 SQIVND (reference sequence).

V and J are TRBV5-1 and TRBJ2-7, with TRBD1 matching 11 bases. Germline V gene data show CDR1 as SGHRS and CDR2 as YFSETQ. V shed 2 bases, J shed 7 bases, and the junction held 5 bases outside the gene matches. This CDR3 spans 14 amino acids. CDR3 coding DNA: TGCGCCAGCAGCTTAAGGACAGGGGGCGAAGAGCAGTACTTC. Translation: CASSLRTGGEEQYF.

This clone has only one observation. V is TRBV15 and J is TRBJ2-2; perhaps TRBD2 as D (5 bases). The CDR3 totals 16 residues. The germline V gene encodes CDR1 LNHNV and CDR2 YYDKDF (reference sequence). Trimming stripped 1 base from V and 5 bases from J, with 14 bases between. The CDR3 DNA sequence: TGTGCCACCAGCAGAGGGACTTCCCCCAGGACCGGGGAGCTGTTTTTT. It codes for CATSRGTSPRTGELFF. Looking up the rest from reference TRBV15 and TRBJ2-2 gives the full variable domain: DAMVIQNPRYQVTQFGKPVTLSCSQTLNHNVMYWYQQKSSQAPKLLFHYYDKDFNNEADTPDNFQSRRPNTSFCFLDIRSPGLGDTAMYLCATSRGTSPRTGELFFGEGSRLTVL.

J is TRBJ1-3 and V is TRBV7-9; 7 bases are a match to TRBD1. The V gene's germline CDR1 is SEHNR and CDR2 FQNEAQ (reference sequence). The CDR3 has 16 amino acids. The ends lost 5 bases at V and 0 bases at J; junction bases unmatched: 7. CDR3 loop: CASSGRDSLSGNTIYF. CDR3 nucleotide sequence: TGTGCCAGCAGCGGGCGGGACAGCCTCTCTGGAAACACCATATATTTT. The variable domain in full, completed from reference TRBV7-9 and TRBJ1-3, reads DTGVSQNPRHKITKRGQNVTFRCDPISEHNRLYWYRQTLGQGPEFLTYFQNEAQLEKSRLLSDRFSAERPKGSFSTLEIQRTEQGDSAMYLCASSGRDSLSGNTIYFGEGSWLTVV.

CDR3 DNA: TGTGCCAGCAGCTTCGGTGAGGATACGCAGTATTTT. Its protein product is CASSFGEDTQYF. This chain connects TRBV7-3 to TRBJ2-3; D ambiguous. Trimming cost V 3 bases and J 6 bases, with 7 bases left between them. Germline V gene lookup returns CDR1 SGHTA and CDR2 FQGTGA. CDR3 length equals 12 residues.

J is TRBJ2-5 and V is TRBV7-9; possibly TRBD1 or TRBD2 for D (5 bases each). CDR3 length: 15 amino acids. The germline V and J ends were trimmed by 0 bases and 4 bases, with 12 bases remaining between them. CDR1 SEHNR and CDR2 FQNEAQ come from the germline V gene (reference sequence). The CDR3 is CASSLAGTLGETQYF. The CDR3, as DNA: TGTGCCAGCAGCTTAGCCGGGACCCTAGGAGAGACCCAGTACTTC.

This chain connects TRBV12-3 or TRBV12-4 to TRBJ2-1; TRBD1 matches at 11 bases. Losses at the gene ends were 7 bases for V and 9 bases for J; bases not matched to a gene: 5. The CDR3 runs to 13 residues. The CDR3 region is CASTRDRGAEQFF. The CDR3 DNA reads TGTGCCAGCACCCGGGACAGGGGGGCTGAGCAGTTCTTC.

V usage is TRBV2 and J usage is TRBJ2-2; the D gene is possibly TRBD2 (6 bases). Trimming cost V 4 bases and J 4 bases, with 13 bases left between them. This CDR3 comprises 15 residues. The germline gives CDR1 SNHLY, CDR2 FYNNEI. The CDR3 sequence: CASSAREVVTGELFF. In nucleotides, the CDR3 is TGTGCCAGCAGTGCAAGGGAGGTGGTCACCGGGGAGCTGTTTTTT.

This chain uses TRBV19 with TRBJ1-2; 9 positions agree with TRBD1. V gave up 6 bases and J gave up 7 bases; unmatched junction bases: 12. The germline CDR1 and CDR2 sequences are LNHDA and SQIVND (reference sequence). CDR3 length equals 15 residues. CDR3 amino acids: CASRETGGKFAGYTF. In DNA, the CDR3 is TGTGCCAGTAGGGAGACAGGGGGAAAGTTTGCTGGCTACACCTTC.

V gene TRBV10-3 combines with J gene TRBJ2-1; weak D call: TRBD1 (6 bases). Trimming took off 4 bases at V and 2 bases at J, with 12 bases between the two ends. The CDR3 extends over 15 amino acids. The germline V gene has CDR1 ENHRY and CDR2 SYGVKD. The CDR3 DNA is TGTGCCATCAGTGGAGACAGGAATACCTACAATGAGCAGTTCTTC. Protein: CAISGDRNTYNEQFF.

This chain links TRBV7-9 with TRBJ1-4, with D possibly TRBD1 on 5 matching bases. The CDR3 sequence is 16 residues long. Germline V CDR1 and CDR2: SEHNR, FQNEAQ (reference sequence). V was pared by 5 bases and J by 4 bases, with 17 bases between. CDR3 residues: CASSAGRVVLNEKLFF. CDR3 bases: TGTGCCAGCAGCGCAGGGCGGGTTGTTCTTAATGAAAAACTGTTTTTT. Combining the CDR3 with reference TRBV7-9 and TRBJ1-4 gives the whole variable domain DTGVSQNPRHKITKRGQNVTFRCDPISEHNRLYWYRQTLGQGPEFLTYFQNEAQLEKSRLLSDRFSAERPKGSFSTLEIQRTEQGDSAMYLCASSAGRVVLNEKLFFGSGTQLSVL.

This chain joins TRBV5-4 and TRBJ1-4, with 7 bases lining up with TRBD1. V dropped 0 bases and J dropped 4; count of bases not matched to a gene: 3. Germline loops: CDR1 SGHNT, CDR2 YYREEE (reference sequence). CDR3 length equals 15 residues. This chain's CDR3 is CASSLEGQFNEKLFF. CDR3 DNA sequence: TGTGCCAGCAGCTTGGAGGGACAGTTTAATGAAAAACTGTTTTTT.

CDR3: CASSSSGAEAFF. In nucleotides, the CDR3 is TGTGCCAGCAGTTCCTCGGGGGCTGAAGCTTTCTTT. The chain recombines TRBV12-3 or TRBV12-4 with TRBJ1-1; tentatively, D is TRBD1 (5 bases). The CDR3 contains 12 residues. Trimming took off 4 bases at V and 6 bases at J, with 9 bases between the two ends.

This chain joins TRBV9 and TRBJ2-7; the match to TRBD1 covers 9 bases. Unmatched junction bases numbered 7, after V lost 4 bases and J lost 5 bases. Germline V gene data show CDR1 as SGDLS and CDR2 as YYNGEE. The length of the CDR3 is 14 residues. DNA for the CDR3: TGTGCCAGCAGCAGAGGGACAGGGTTCCACGAGCAGTACTTC. It encodes CASSRGTGFHEQYF.

This sequence joins TRBV11-3 and TRBJ2-7; 8 bases fit TRBD2. The CDR3 has 14 amino acids. Trimming took 4 bases from V and 4 from J; bases not matched to a gene: 6. Germline lookup yields CDR1 SGHNT and CDR2 YENEEA. The CDR3 region has the DNA TGTGCCAGCAGCTCCCCCCGGGGGGGGTACGAGCAGTACGTC. Amino acids: CASSSPRGGYEQYV.

V gene TRBV11-2 combines with J gene TRBJ1-4, with a weak D call TRBD1 (6 bases). CDR3 length equals 16 residues. The germline V and J ends were trimmed by 5 bases and 7 bases, with 20 bases remaining between them. Germline V lookup: CDR1 SGHAT, CDR2 FQNNGV. The CDR3 sequence: CASSPHGRGEREKLFF. In nucleotides, the CDR3 is TGTGCCAGCAGCCCCCACGGGAGGGGGGAGCGTGAAAAACTGTTTTTT.

A single count supports this clone. The chain employs TRBV6-5 and TRBJ2-2, with 7 bases aligning to TRBD2. Germline lookup yields CDR1 MNHEY and CDR2 SVGAGI. The CDR3 is 13 amino acids. J lost 4 bases, V lost 10 bases, and 6 bases had no gene match. As DNA, the CDR3 is TGTGCCACCGGGGGACTACTCACCGGGGAGCTGTTTTTT. Protein product: CATGGLLTGELFF.

This rearrangement joins TRBV21-1 to TRBJ2-2; whether TRBD2, the table's D call, matches the DNA was not checked. TRBV21-1 is tagged as a pseudogene. This CDR3 is built from 15 residues. The CDR3 DNA follows: TGTGCCAGCACCCTATTCGGTGTGAACACCGGGGAGCTGTTTTTT. This gives the protein CASTLFGVNTGELFF.